Below are 11 T cell receptor beta chains sequenced from a single sample in a study of T-cell memory formation after mild COVID-19. TCRdb re-derived calls from the 5' RACE reads in MiXCR, one entry per CDR3 protein. The table records roughly 600,000 distinct CDR3 sequences, more than 15% of them present only once. What was sequenced was PBMCs or a T cell subset sorted from them (not recorded which). These TCRs come from an adult woman who had mild COVID-19 (a few samples of this study predate the infection). Cell type and time point are not known.

The rearrangement joins TRBV14 to TRBJ1-5; no clear D gene. Per the germline V gene, CDR1 is SGHDN and CDR2 is FVKESK. The CDR3 has 14 residues. Trimming removed 6 bases from V and 11 bases from J, with 20 bases in between. This CDR3 is CASRDAGPLKTQHF. For the CDR3, the DNA is TGTGCCAGCAGGGACGCGGGCCCCCTCAAAACCCAGCATTTT.

Only a few counts were recorded for this clonotype. J is TRBJ2-2 and V is TRBV5-4; D gene unclear. The germline V gene has CDR1 SGHNT and CDR2 YYREEE (reference sequence). The ends were cut back, 3 bases at V and 0 bases at J, with 12 bases in the middle. The CDR3 covers 16 residues. Written as DNA, the CDR3 is TGTGCCAGCAGCTCGCGCGGCAGGCCGAACACCGGGGAGCTGTTTTTT. It encodes CASSSRGRPNTGELFF.

The V and J genes are TRBV20-1 and TRBJ1-3; D perhaps matches TRBD1 (6 bases). Deletions cut 2 bases from V and 1 base from J, with 12 bases between. Germline CDR1 is DFQATT and CDR2 is SNEGSKA (reference sequence). The CDR3 has 15 residues. The CDR3 spells CSARTIQGSGNTIYF. CDR3 nucleotide sequence: TGCAGTGCTAGAACAATACAGGGATCTGGAAACACCATATATTTT.

This clonotype came up a few times. The chain combines TRBV7-9 with TRBJ1-5; 8 bases map to TRBD1. Germline V lookup: CDR1 SEHNR, CDR2 FQNEAQ (reference sequence). Trimming removed 0 bases from V and 5 bases from J; junction bases left unmatched: 3. This CDR3 contains 15 residues. CDR3 loop: CASSLAGQVDQPQHF. In DNA form, the CDR3 reads TGTGCCAGCAGCTTAGCGGGACAGGTCGATCAGCCCCAGCATTTT.

V and J are TRBV5-1 and TRBJ2-7, with D uncertain. The CDR3 runs to 14 residues. CDR1 is SGHRS, CDR2 YFSETQ, per germline. V was cut by 4 bases and J by 0 bases, with 11 bases left in between. The CDR3: CASSPNPSSYEQYF. CDR3 DNA: TGCGCCAGCAGCCCCAACCCCTCCTCCTACGAGCAGTACTTC.

J is TRBJ1-4 and V is TRBV9; D is uncertain. Per the germline V gene, CDR1 is SGDLS and CDR2 is YYNGEE. The V and J ends lost 3 bases and 5 bases respectively, with 20 bases between them. The CDR3 contains 17 residues. In nucleotides, the CDR3 is TGTGCCAGCAGCGCCGGAGCCGATGTCCAGCCAAATGAAAAACTGTTTTTT. It specifies CASSAGADVQPNEKLFF.

This sequence joins TRBV2 and TRBJ2-7; D is possibly TRBD1 (5 bases). Between the trimmed V and J ends, which lost 4 bases and 7 bases, there was a span of 14 bases. The CDR3 contains 13 residues. Germline V CDR1 and CDR2: SNHLY, FYNNEI. The CDR3 sequence is CASSALQAAEQYF. The CDR3 coding sequence is TGTGCCAGCAGTGCTCTACAGGCCGCGGAGCAGTACTTC.

The sample holds a few counts of this clonotype. This chain uses TRBV20-1 with TRBJ1-2; TRBD1 aligns across 10 bases. Germline V gene sequence: CDR1 DFQATT, CDR2 SNEGSKA (reference sequence). V was clipped by 1 base and J by 5 bases; unmatched bases: 7. This CDR3 region has 15 residues. CDR3 amino acids: CSARGRGQGRYGYTF. Here the CDR3 DNA reads TGCAGTGCTAGAGGGAGGGGACAGGGGCGATATGGCTACACCTTC.

V usage is TRBV19 and J usage is TRBJ1-2; D is ambiguous. CDR1 and CDR2 from the germline V gene are LNHDA and SQIVND (reference sequence). V was cut by 3 bases and J by 4 bases, with 18 bases left in between. CDR3 size: 16 residues. The chain's CDR3 is CASSIDAPRAGYGYTF. As DNA, the CDR3 is TGTGCCAGTAGTATCGACGCCCCCCGCGCTGGCTATGGCTACACCTTC.

This clonotype was seen more than once but under ten times. J is TRBJ1-2 and V is TRBV5-1; a weak D match, TRBD1 (6 bases). This CDR3 contains 14 residues. Trimming cost V 0 bases and J 4 bases, with 10 bases left between them. In germline, CDR1 is SGHRS, CDR2 YFSETQ. In nucleotides, the CDR3 is TGCGCCAGCAGCTTGGAACCGACAGGCTATGGCTACACCTTC. The encoded protein is CASSLEPTGYGYTF. Variable domain in full (rest from reference TRBV5-1 and TRBJ1-2): KAGVTQTPRYLIKTRGQQVTLSCSPISGHRSVSWYQQTPGQGLQFLFEYFSETQRNKGNFPGRFSGRQFSNSRSEMNVSTLELGDSALYLCASSLEPTGYGYTFGSGTRLTVV.

The sample holds a few counts of this clonotype. The genes are TRBV6-4 and TRBJ1-5; no clear D. This CDR3 has 13 residues. Germline V gene lookup returns CDR1 MRHNA and CDR2 SNTAGT. V was shortened by 8 bases and J by 7 bases, with 15 bases between the two germline ends. CDR3 sequence (DNA): TGTGCCAGCTCCACAGAGATCGAACAGCCCCAGCATTTT. It translates to CASSTEIEQPQHF.